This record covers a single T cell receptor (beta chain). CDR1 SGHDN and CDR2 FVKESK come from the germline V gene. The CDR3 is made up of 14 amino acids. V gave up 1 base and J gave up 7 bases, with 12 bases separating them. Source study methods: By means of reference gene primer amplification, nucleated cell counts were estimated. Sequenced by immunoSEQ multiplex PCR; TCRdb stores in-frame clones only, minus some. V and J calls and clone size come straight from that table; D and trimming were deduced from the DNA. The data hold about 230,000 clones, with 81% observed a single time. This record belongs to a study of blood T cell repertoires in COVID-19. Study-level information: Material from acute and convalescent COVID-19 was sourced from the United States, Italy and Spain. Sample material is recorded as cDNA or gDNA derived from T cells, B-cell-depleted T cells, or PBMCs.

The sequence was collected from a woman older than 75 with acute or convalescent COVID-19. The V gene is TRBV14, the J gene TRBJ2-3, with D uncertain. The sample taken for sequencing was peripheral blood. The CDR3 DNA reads TGTGCCAGCAGCCAAGTAGGCAGCAGGAATACGCAGTATTTT. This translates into CASSQVGSRNTQYF. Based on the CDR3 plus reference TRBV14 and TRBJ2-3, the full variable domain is EAGVTQFPSHSVIEKGQTVTLRCDPISGHDNLYWYRRVMGKEIKFLLHFVKESKQDESGMPNNRFLAERTGGTYSTLKVQPAELEDSGVYFCASSQVGSRNTQYFGPGTRLTVL.